This TCR beta chain stems from a study of CD8+ T cells in alopecia areata. Findings and limits, study-wide: Clonality in the scalp and expanded CD8+ clones ranked among the top 100 were significantly decreased by tofacitinib.

This clone has only a few counts. Its matching antigen is unknown. Trimming removed 3 bases from V and 0 bases from J, with 10 bases in between. The length of the CDR3 is 14 residues. Looked up from germline, CDR1 is SGHDT and CDR2 is YYEEEE. Once RNA had been extracted, it was reverse transcribed into cDNA to act as the sequencing template. Sequenced by immunoSEQ multiplex PCR; TCRdb stores in-frame clones only, minus some. In the table there are about 110,000 clones, roughly 84% of which are singletons. Treatment: oral pan-JAK inhibitor, 5-10 mg twice daily. From PBMCs, CD4+ and CD8+ T cells were sorted.

This TCR derives from a human donor with alopecia areata. The input for sequencing was CD8+ T cells sorted from blood, taken at week 24, from a patient treated with tofacitinib. The chain links TRBV5-6 to TRBJ2-7; possibly TRBD1 for D (5 bases). CDR3 bases: TGTGCCAGCAGCTCAATGACAGCCTCCTACGAGCAGTACTTC. Amino acids: CASSSMTASYEQYF. The full variable domain, in which reference TRBV5-6 and TRBJ2-7 provide the parts outside the CDR3, is DAGVTQSPTHLIKTRGQQVTLRCSPKSGHDTVSWYQQALGQGPQFIFQYYEEEERQRGNFPDRFSGHQFPNYSSELNVNALLLGDSALYLCASSSMTASYEQYFGPGTRLTVT.